Below, 17 T cell receptor beta chains from the same sample are listed, as sequenced in a study of shared clonotypes between healthy human individuals. Sequencing used immunoSEQ multiplex PCR; TCRdb keeps in-frame clones, though not all of them. The sample shows 1.6 million or so clones, 96% of them seen only once. The sequencing sample was made of naive CD4+ T cells sorted from blood. Specified subset: CD45RA+ positively selected. The receptor source for this set is a man aged 25 to 45 in good health.

The chain couples TRBV4-1 to TRBJ2-1; no clear D gene. V lost 0 bases and J 6 bases, leaving 6 bases between the germline ends. CDR3 length: 13 amino acids. In germline, CDR1 is MGHRA, CDR2 YSYEKL. The CDR3 region has the DNA TGCGCCAGCAGCCAAGAAGGGCTCAATGAGCAGTTCTTC. It yields the protein CASSQEGLNEQFF.

The J gene is TRBJ2-7, the V gene TRBV6-1; 11 bases map to TRBD2. The V gene's germline CDR1 is MNHNS and CDR2 SASEGT. Losses at the gene ends were 4 bases for V and 4 bases for J; bases not matched to a gene: 3. This CDR3 is 14 amino acids long. The CDR3 is CASSVTSGAYEQYF. CDR3 DNA: TGTGCCAGCAGTGTGACTAGCGGGGCATACGAGCAGTACTTC.

The chain is built from TRBV5-1 and TRBJ2-7, with 12 bases lining up with TRBD2. Trimming at V came to 4 bases and at J to 4 bases, leaving 18 bases not matched to a gene. Germline assignment: CDR1 SGHRS and CDR2 YFSETQ. The CDR3 length is 19 residues. Here the CDR3 DNA reads TGCGCCAGCAGCCCGGGGACTAGCGGGTTGATACGGGTGGAGTACGAGCAGTACTTC. Translated, it gives CASSPGTSGLIRVEYEQYF. Supplemented by reference TRBV5-1 and TRBJ2-7, the full variable domain reads KAGVTQTPRYLIKTRGQQVTLSCSPISGHRSVSWYQQTPGQGLQFLFEYFSETQRNKGNFPGRFSGRQFSNSRSEMNVSTLELGDSALYLCASSPGTSGLIRVEYEQYFGPGTRLTVT.

This chain uses TRBV5-5 with TRBJ2-4; 10 nucleotides match TRBD2. This CDR3 comprises 16 residues. Germline loops: CDR1 SGHKS, CDR2 YYEKEE (reference sequence). J lost 0 bases, V lost 4 bases, and 4 bases had no gene match. CDR3 region: CASSRTSGLAKNIQYF. CDR3 DNA sequence: TGTGCCAGCAGCCGGACTAGCGGACTAGCCAAAAACATTCAGTACTTC.

The chain links TRBV7-9 to TRBJ1-2, with 8 bases lining up with TRBD1. Germline CDR1 SEHNR, CDR2 FQNEAQ (reference sequence). This CDR3 has 16 residues. V lost 4 bases to trimming and J lost 4 bases; unmatched junction nucleotides: 11. The CDR3 bases are TGTGCCAGCAGCTATGGACAGGGCCGCGCCATCTATGGCTACACCTTC. This sequence encodes CASSYGQGRAIYGYTF.

This clone is a singleton in its sample. The V gene is TRBV30, the J gene TRBJ2-1; 9 bases align to TRBD2. The CDR3 sequence is 14 residues long. With 2 bases clipped from V and 12 bases from J, the junction kept 11 bases outside the gene matches. Germline V gene lookup returns CDR1 GTSNPN and CDR2 SVGIG (reference sequence). CDR3 nucleotides: TGTGCCTGGAGTCCTCGGACTAGCGCCAGGCGGCAGTTCTTC. Translated: CAWSPRTSARRQFF.

The chain has TRBV9 and TRBJ2-5, with 7 bases identical to TRBD2. Germline V gene lookup returns CDR1 SGDLS and CDR2 YYNGEE. The CDR3 totals 17 residues. Germline trimming cut 4 bases from V and 5 bases from J; bases unmatched to any gene: 17. CDR3 sequence (DNA): TGTGCCAGCAGCCTCAAGACTAGCCTTTCTTCAGCGGAGACCCAGTACTTC. Translation gives CASSLKTSLSSAETQYF. Using reference TRBV9 and TRBJ2-5 for the parts outside the CDR3, the full variable domain is DSGVTQTPKHLITATGQRVTLRCSPRSGDLSVYWYQQSLDQGLQFLIQYYNGEERAKGNILERFSAQQFPDLHSELNLSSLELGDSALYFCASSLKTSLSSAETQYFGPGTRLLVL.

A word on this clone: This specimen includes other DNA sequences encoding the same CDR3. This chain links TRBV10-1 with TRBJ2-5; no definite D call. The CDR3 is 14 amino acids. Trimming pared 0 bases from V and 1 base from J, leaving 6 bases between. Germline lookup yields CDR1 WNHNN and CDR2 SYGVQD (reference sequence). The CDR3 loop is CASSESALQETQYF. The CDR3 DNA reads as TGCGCCAGCAGTGAGTCCGCTCTCCAAGAGACCCAGTACTTC.

This chain links TRBV20-1 with TRBJ2-7; TRBD1 matches at 7 bases. The V gene's germline CDR1 is DFQATT and CDR2 SNEGSKA (reference sequence). The CDR3 loop spans 11 amino acids. V lost 4 bases, J lost 6 bases, and 3 bases stayed unmatched. CDR3 protein: CSATTGAEQYF. CDR3 nucleotides: TGCAGTGCTACAACAGGGGCCGAGCAGTACTTC.

The gene calls are TRBV29-1 and TRBJ2-5, with TRBD2 as a possible D gene (5 bases). This CDR3 comprises 12 residues. The V end lost 4 bases, the J end lost 10 bases, and 16 bases lay between the germline ends. Germline V lookup: CDR1 SQVTM, CDR2 ANQGSEA. CDR3 sequence (DNA): TGCAGCGTTGGCCACGTTCGGGGTAGCCAGTACTTC. Amino acids: CSVGHVRGSQYF.

The chain recombines TRBV4-2 with TRBJ2-7, with TRBD2 matching 8 bases. Germline CDR1 LGHNA, CDR2 YNFKEQ. V lost 0 bases, J lost 5 bases, and 12 bases stayed unmatched. This CDR3 is 17 amino acids long. For the CDR3, the DNA is TGTGCCAGCAGCCAAGATTCCTTAGCGGGGTCGGGCGACGAGCAGTACTTC. It codes for CASSQDSLAGSGDEQYF.

The gene calls are TRBV7-8 and TRBJ2-2, with D perhaps matching TRBD2 (5 bases). V dropped 2 bases and J dropped 7 bases, with 8 bases sitting between them. Per the germline V gene, CDR1 is SGHVS and CDR2 is FQNEAQ. This CDR3 is 13 amino acids long. The CDR3 nucleotides read TGTGCCAGCAGCTTACGCCGGGACGGGGAGCTGTTTTTT. This sequence encodes CASSLRRDGELFF.

A word on this clone: One end of the junction is discordant with germline, which a read error may explain. The chain has TRBV27 and TRBJ1-4, with D possibly matching TRBD1 (6 bases). The CDR3 length is 10 residues. Germline CDR1 is MNHEY and CDR2 is SMNVEV (reference sequence). The CDR3 sequence: CASTYSRGIF. The DNA for the CDR3 is TGTGCCAGCACGTACTCGAGGGGGATTTTT.

This clone has a single count. The chain employs TRBV5-4 and TRBJ2-1; 7 bases match TRBD2. The CDR3 is 14 amino acids. J gave up 10 bases and V 0 bases, and 7 bases lay outside the gene matches. CDR1 SGHNT and CDR2 YYREEE come from the germline V gene (reference sequence). CDR3 region: CASSLEATSWEQFF. The DNA for the CDR3 is TGTGCCAGCAGCTTGGAAGCGACTAGCTGGGAGCAGTTCTTC. The full variable domain, in which reference TRBV5-4 and TRBJ2-1 provide the parts outside the CDR3, is ETGVTQSPTHLIKTRGQQVTLRCSSQSGHNTVSWYQQALGQGPQFIFQYYREEENGRGNFPPRFSGLQFPNYSSELNVNALELDDSALYLCASSLEATSWEQFFGPGTRLTVL.

The genes are TRBV6-6 and TRBJ2-5; the match to TRBD2 covers 12 bases. This CDR3 is 16 amino acids long. V was clipped by 2 bases and J by 5 bases; unmatched bases: 6. Germline V lookup: CDR1 MNHNY, CDR2 SVGAGI (reference sequence). The CDR3 DNA follows: TGTGCCAGCAGTTACGGTCTAGCGGGAGGGTCGGAGACCCAGTACTTC. Encoded protein: CASSYGLAGGSETQYF.

This chain uses TRBV9 with TRBJ1-5; weak D call: TRBD1 (6 bases). This CDR3 comprises 16 residues. V lost 0 bases, J lost 2 bases, and 12 bases lay in between. Germline CDR1 SGDLS, CDR2 YYNGEE. The CDR3 is CASSVGGAQGNQPQHF. CDR3 sequence (DNA): TGTGCCAGCAGCGTAGGGGGGGCGCAGGGCAATCAGCCCCAGCATTTT.

V usage is TRBV11-2 and J usage is TRBJ2-1, with 7 bases lining up with TRBD1. CDR3 length: 17 residues. Germline lookup yields CDR1 SGHAT and CDR2 FQNNGV. With 4 bases clipped from V and 5 bases from J, the junction kept 14 bases outside the gene matches. This chain's CDR3 is CASSSFPQGRKNNEQFF. Here the CDR3 DNA reads TGTGCCAGCAGCTCATTTCCACAGGGGCGAAAGAACAATGAGCAGTTCTTC.